What follows are 17 T cell receptor beta chains derived from one specimen sequenced in a study of cytomegalovirus exposure and HLA in healthy donors. PCR used 60 Vbeta primers and 13 Jbeta primers. The repertoire was sequenced with immunoSEQ multiplex PCR; TCRdb's copy has only in-frame clones and lacks some. The sample includes 100,000 to 150,000 clones, less than 85% of them seen just once. Sequenced input: PBMCs. These TCRs come from a man under 40 in good health and CMV-seropositive.

The chain combines TRBV5-1 with TRBJ2-2; D perhaps matches TRBD2 (5 bases). This CDR3 spans 14 amino acids. The germline CDR1 and CDR2 sequences are SGHRS and YFSETQ. Trimming shortened V by 0 bases and J by 3 bases, and 6 bases separated the two germline ends. The CDR3 bases are TGCGCCAGCAGCTTGGCCGGGGACACCGGGGAGCTGTTTTTT. It is translated as CASSLAGDTGELFF. Looking up the rest from reference TRBV5-1 and TRBJ2-2 gives the full variable domain: KAGVTQTPRYLIKTRGQQVTLSCSPISGHRSVSWYQQTPGQGLQFLFEYFSETQRNKGNFPGRFSGRQFSNSRSEMNVSTLELGDSALYLCASSLAGDTGELFFGEGSRLTVL.

J is TRBJ2-3 and V is TRBV27; 7 bases agree with TRBD1. Unmatched junction bases numbered 5, after V lost 2 bases and J lost 3 bases. In germline, CDR1 is MNHEY, CDR2 SMNVEV (reference sequence). The CDR3 is made up of 15 amino acids. In DNA form, the CDR3 reads TGTGCCAGCAGTTTAACAGGGGTGAGGACAGATACGCAGTATTTT. Encoded protein: CASSLTGVRTDTQYF.

CDR3 residues: CASRSPHRKGSSGNTIYF. The CDR3 DNA is TGTGCCAGCAGGTCACCGCATCGTAAAGGGAGTTCTGGAAACACCATATATTTT. This chain joins TRBV28 and TRBJ1-3; D gene ambiguous. The CDR3 length is 18 residues. Germline lookup yields CDR1 MDHEN and CDR2 SYDVKM. The ends were cut back, 6 bases at V and 1 base at J, with 22 bases in the middle. Full variable domain (outside the CDR3, taken from reference TRBV28 and TRBJ1-3): DVKVTQSSRYLVKRTGEKVFLECVQDMDHENMFWYRQDPGLGLRLIYFSYDVKMKEKGDIPEGYSVSREKKERFSLILESASTNQTSMYLCASRSPHRKGSSGNTIYFGEGSWLTVV.

The chain joins TRBV27 to TRBJ2-1, with TRBD1 matching 7 bases. Germline V gene lookup returns CDR1 MNHEY and CDR2 SMNVEV (reference sequence). The CDR3 contains 15 residues. With 4 bases clipped from V and 3 bases from J, the junction kept 6 bases outside the gene matches. CDR3 in amino acids: CASSSRDSYYNEQFF. DNA of the CDR3: TGTGCCAGCAGTTCCCGGGACAGTTACTACAATGAGCAGTTCTTC.

The gene calls are TRBV19 and TRBJ1-5, with no clear D. Germline V gives CDR1 LNHDA, CDR2 SQIVND (reference sequence). V was trimmed by 1 base and J by 2 bases, leaving 12 bases between them. This CDR3 region has 16 residues. CDR3 amino acids: CASSIATFGGNQPQHF. The DNA for the CDR3 is TGTGCCAGTAGTATAGCCACTTTTGGAGGCAATCAGCCCCAGCATTTT.

The chain carries TRBV2 and TRBJ2-3, with 13 bases lining up with TRBD2. This CDR3 comprises 19 residues. V was pared by 6 bases and J by 0 bases, with 12 bases of the junction left unmatched. In germline, CDR1 is SNHLY, CDR2 FYNNEI. The CDR3 nucleotides are TGTGCCAGCAGCGGCCCCGGGACTAGCGGGGACACTAGCACAGATACGCAGTATTTT. This sequence encodes CASSGPGTSGDTSTDTQYF.

This clone occurred a few times. This chain links TRBV18 with TRBJ2-7; tentatively, D is TRBD1 (5 bases). The CDR3 runs to 14 residues. Trimming stripped 3 bases from V and 2 bases from J, with 11 bases between. The V gene's germline CDR1 is KGHSH and CDR2 LQKENI. This CDR3 is CASSPPGQPYEQYF. CDR3 nucleotides: TGTGCCAGCTCACCGCCAGGGCAACCCTACGAGCAGTACTTC.

V and J are TRBV27 and TRBJ2-5; no clear D gene. CDR1 is MNHEY, CDR2 SMNVEV, per germline (reference sequence). The CDR3 is made up of 15 amino acids. The germline V and J ends were trimmed by 0 bases and 0 bases, with 8 bases remaining between them. CDR3 in DNA: TGTGCCAGCAGTTTATCCCCTAGGAACCAAGAGACCCAGTACTTC. This encodes CASSLSPRNQETQYF.

J is TRBJ1-1 and V is TRBV5-1; 9 positions match TRBD1. CDR1 is SGHRS and CDR2 is YFSETQ in the germline V gene. There are 14 residues in the CDR3. After removal of 3 bases from V and 4 bases from J, the junction contained 4 bases not matched to a gene. CDR3 nucleotide sequence: TGCGCCAGCAGCTGGGGGACAGGGAGCACTGAAGCTTTCTTT. This codes for CASSWGTGSTEAFF.

The chain couples TRBV5-6 to TRBJ2-3; 9 bases map to TRBD2. The CDR3 has 16 amino acids. CDR1 and CDR2 from the germline V gene are SGHDT and YYEEEE. The ends lost 0 bases at V and 6 bases at J; junction bases unmatched: 8. The CDR3, as DNA: TGTGCCAGCAGCTTGGGCCTAGCGGGGATCTGGGATACGCAGTATTTT. Protein sequence: CASSLGLAGIWDTQYF.

This clone came up a few times. One end of the junction does not line up with germline, which may come from a read error. V and J are TRBV9 and TRBJ2-6, with 7 bases fitting TRBD1. This CDR3 spans 17 amino acids. Germline-derived CDR1 and CDR2 are SGDLS and YYNGEE. CDR3 DNA: TGTGCCAGCAGTTCCGGGACAGATCCCTCTGGGGCCAACGGCCTGACTTTC. This codes for CASSSGTDPSGANGLTF.

The rearrangement joins TRBV5-6 to TRBJ2-7; perhaps TRBD2 as D (5 bases). The CDR3 runs 13 residues. Germline loops: CDR1 SGHDT, CDR2 YYEEEE. The V and J ends lost 3 bases and 6 bases respectively, with 13 bases between them. The CDR3 bases are TGTGCCAGCAGCTCCTTTGCGGGCGGCGAGCAGTACTTC. Protein product: CASSSFAGGEQYF.

The rearrangement joins TRBV10-3 to TRBJ2-2; 9 positions match TRBD1. Germline values: CDR1 ENHRY, CDR2 SYGVKD. The ends lost 0 bases at V and 2 bases at J; junction bases unmatched: 4. The CDR3 consists of 17 residues. Here the CDR3 reads CAISESGTGYNTGELFF. DNA for the CDR3: TGTGCCATCAGTGAGTCTGGGACAGGGTATAACACCGGGGAGCTGTTTTTT.

V usage is TRBV7-8 and J usage is TRBJ1-4; a possible D gene is TRBD1 (5 bases). CDR3 length: 14 amino acids. Looked up from germline, CDR1 is SGHVS and CDR2 is FQNEAQ. Trimming removed 6 bases from V and 11 bases from J, with 19 bases in between. The CDR3 nucleotides are TGTGCCAGCAGACCCGACAGCCATCCTTTGAAACTGTTTTTT. Encoded protein: CASRPDSHPLKLFF.

The CDR3, as DNA: TGTGCCAGCAGTCCCTTCCCAGGGGGAGGACAGCCCCAGCATTTT. Translated, it gives CASSPFPGGGQPQHF. The chain employs TRBV6-5 and TRBJ1-5, with TRBD1 matching over 7 bases. This CDR3 region has 15 residues. Germline values: CDR1 MNHEY, CDR2 SVGAGI. V lost 5 bases and J lost 7; bases outside the gene matches: 11.

The genes are TRBV28 and TRBJ2-3; D possibly corresponds to TRBD1 (6 bases). This CDR3 is 15 amino acids long. Germline CDR1 reads MDHEN; CDR2 reads SYDVKM. V lost 10 bases and J lost 0, with 17 bases in between. The CDR3 coding sequence is TGTGCCACCGAGGGTGGACAGATTAGCACAGATACGCAGTATTTT. Its protein is CATEGGQISTDTQYF.

Regarding this clone: The junction differs from germline at one of its ends, possibly a read error. V gene TRBV7-9 combines with J gene TRBJ1-6, with D possibly matching TRBD1 (5 bases). The CDR3 spans 15 residues. The germline V gene has CDR1 SEHNR and CDR2 FQNEAQ (reference sequence). This chain's CDR3 is CSSSPWQGLGSPLHF. The CDR3 DNA follows: TGTTCCAGCAGCCCGTGGCAGGGATTGGGTTCACCCCTCCACTTT.